The 19 T cell receptor beta chains given below trace back to one sample, sequenced in a study. TCRdb reprocessed the 5' RACE reads with MiXCR, giving one entry per CDR3 protein. The table lists roughly 8,500 distinct CDR3 sequences, over 50% of them singletons, with 5.5% to 7% in the top ten. Treg sorting used a CD4+CD25+CD127-/low gate. The sequenced material came from Tregs sorted from a lymph node. Receptors originate from a female donor with breast cancer.

There are a few counts of this clonotype. The chain combines TRBV10-1 with TRBJ1-2, with D uncertain. Trimming took off 0 bases at V and 3 bases at J, with 14 bases between the two ends. Looked up from germline, CDR1 is WNHNN and CDR2 is SYGVQD (reference sequence). The length of the CDR3 is 16 residues. The CDR3 region has the DNA TGCGCCAGCAGTGAGTCCCGGCAAGCCAAATACTATGGCTACACCTTC. It codes for CASSESRQAKYYGYTF.

The chain carries TRBV20-1 and TRBJ1-5; no clear D gene. CDR1 DFQATT and CDR2 SNEGSKA come from the germline V gene (reference sequence). There are 13 residues in the CDR3. Trimming removed 0 bases from V and 10 bases from J, with 13 bases in between. CDR3 in amino acids: CSARDATVHPQHF. CDR3 in DNA: TGCAGTGCTAGAGACGCCACAGTCCATCCCCAGCATTTT.

This clonotype was counted only a few times. The V call is TRBV5-1, the J call TRBJ2-1; TRBD2 matches at 7 bases. Germline V gene data show CDR1 as SGHRS and CDR2 as YFSETQ. Losses at the gene ends were 0 bases for V and 3 bases for J; bases not matched to a gene: 6. This CDR3 is 16 amino acids long. The CDR3 reads CASSLVGLADYNEQFF. The CDR3 DNA sequence: TGCGCCAGCAGCTTGGTCGGGCTAGCGGACTACAATGAGCAGTTCTTC.

The chain couples TRBV11-2 to TRBJ1-5, with a tentative D call TRBD1 (6 bases). Germline CDR1 SGHAT, CDR2 FQNNGV. The CDR3 has 12 residues. With 6 bases removed from V and 9 bases from J, the gap between germline ends came to 12 bases. The chain's CDR3 is CASSPGGGPQHF. Here the CDR3 DNA reads TGTGCCAGCAGTCCCGGGGGCGGGCCCCAGCATTTT.

The gene calls are TRBV12-3 or TRBV12-4 and TRBJ1-2; unclear D gene. The CDR3 is 12 residues long. Deletions cut 2 bases from V and 7 bases from J, with 8 bases between. The CDR3 protein is CASSLLLGGYTF. The CDR3 DNA reads TGTGCCAGCAGTTTACTGTTGGGTGGCTACACCTTC.

This rearrangement joins TRBV20-1 to TRBJ2-1, with 8 bases identical to TRBD2. The CDR3 spans 14 residues. J lost 3 bases, V lost 3 bases, and 4 bases had no gene match. Germline V gives CDR1 DFQATT, CDR2 SNEGSKA (reference sequence). The CDR3 region has the DNA TGCAGTGCTAGGCTCGCGGGAGGCTACAATGAGCAGTTCTTC. It translates to CSARLAGGYNEQFF.

The rearrangement uses TRBV20-1 and TRBJ2-1; TRBD2 matches at 7 bases. The germline CDR1 and CDR2 sequences are DFQATT and SNEGSKA (reference sequence). The CDR3 extends over 14 amino acids. V was clipped by 3 bases and J by 6 bases; unmatched bases: 8. The CDR3 nucleotides are TGCAGTGCTAGGCGCGCGGGAGTTGTCAATGAGCAGTTCTTC. It codes for CSARRAGVVNEQFF.

DNA for the CDR3: TGTGCCAGCAGCCGATTTTGGGCGGGCCAAGGGGATCAGCCCCAGCATTTT. Its translation: CASSRFWAGQGDQPQHF. This rearrangement joins TRBV6-5 to TRBJ1-5; possibly TRBD1 for D (5 bases). The CDR3 consists of 17 residues. Germline V gives CDR1 MNHEY, CDR2 SVGAGI. V was shortened by 6 bases and J by 5 bases, with 23 bases between the two germline ends.

This clonotype showed up just a few times. The chain employs TRBV7-2 and TRBJ2-7; D is unclear. Germline CDR1 reads SGHTA; CDR2 reads FQGNSA. There are 12 residues in the CDR3. Trimming shortened V by 3 bases and J by 3 bases, and 6 bases separated the two germline ends. The CDR3 coding sequence is TGTGCCAGCAGCTTGGCTAACTACGAGCAGTACTTC. Protein: CASSLANYEQYF. Full variable domain (rest looked up from reference TRBV7-2 and TRBJ2-7): GAGVSQSPSNKVTEKGKDVELRCDPISGHTALYWYRQSLGQGLEFLIYFQGNSAPDKSGLPSDRFSAERTGGSVSTLTIQRTQQEDSAVYLCASSLANYEQYFGPGTRLTVT.

The table lists this clonotype with a few counts. The chain is built from TRBV27 and TRBJ1-5; possible D gene TRBD1, 5 bases. The CDR3 runs to 15 residues. Trimming left V 5 bases short and J 4 bases short, with 15 bases between. In germline, CDR1 is MNHEY, CDR2 SMNVEV (reference sequence). The CDR3 spells CASSPFRGVNQPQHF. The CDR3, as DNA: TGTGCCAGCAGTCCCTTCAGAGGGGTTAATCAGCCCCAGCATTTT.

The chain couples TRBV7-9 to TRBJ2-5, with 7 bases lining up with TRBD2. V shed 5 bases, J shed 10 bases, and the junction held 7 bases outside the gene matches. Germline-derived CDR1 and CDR2 are SEHNR and FQNEAQ (reference sequence). The CDR3 extends over 12 amino acids. Here the CDR3 DNA reads TGTGCCAGCAGCGATTGGGGGGGACGCCAGTACTTC. Translation: CASSDWGGRQYF.

The chain has TRBV5-1 and TRBJ1-2; tentative D call: TRBD1 (5 bases). The CDR3 has 12 residues. Germline loops: CDR1 SGHRS, CDR2 YFSETQ. V dropped 5 bases and J dropped 4 bases, with 9 bases sitting between them. CDR3 coding DNA: TGCGCCAGCAGTGGGGGGGGCTATGGCTACACCTTC. Translation gives CASSGGGYGYTF.

The J gene is TRBJ2-7, the V gene TRBV7-8; D is possibly TRBD2 (7 bases). Germline loops: CDR1 SGHVS, CDR2 FQNEAQ. The CDR3 spans 13 residues. The germline V and J ends were trimmed by 5 bases and 5 bases, with 13 bases remaining between them. The CDR3 DNA follows: TGTGCCAGCAGCCACAGGGAGGGGGACGAGCAGTACTTC. It codes for CASSHREGDEQYF.

As for this clonotype: A read error may produce the germline difference seen at one junction end. The chain uses TRBV7-9 and TRBJ2-1; D is perhaps TRBD2 (6 bases). In germline, CDR1 is SEHNR, CDR2 FQNEAQ (reference sequence). This CDR3 is built from 14 residues. The CDR3 DNA reads TGTGCCAGCAGCTCAAGACTAGGTCACAATGAGCAGCTCTTC. Amino acid sequence: CASSSRLGHNEQLF.

This rearrangement joins TRBV29-1 to TRBJ1-5, with D maybe TRBD1 (6 bases). The CDR3 consists of 13 residues. Trimming cost V 7 bases and J 4 bases, with 14 bases left between them. The germline V gene has CDR1 SQVTM and CDR2 ANQGSEA. The DNA of the CDR3 is TGCAGCGCCTCAGCAGGGACAAATCAGCCCCAGCATTTT. Translated: CSASAGTNQPQHF.

V usage is TRBV20-1 and J usage is TRBJ2-3; weak D call: TRBD1 (6 bases). Germline V lookup: CDR1 DFQATT, CDR2 SNEGSKA (reference sequence). V dropped 3 bases and J dropped 0 bases, with 13 bases sitting between them. This CDR3 spans 15 amino acids. The CDR3 reads CSASMARGSTDTQYF. The CDR3 coding sequence is TGCAGTGCTAGTATGGCCAGGGGAAGCACAGATACGCAGTATTTT.

V is TRBV6-6 and J is TRBJ2-4, with D possibly being TRBD2 (6 bases). The germline CDR1 and CDR2 sequences are MNHNY and SVGAGI (reference sequence). The CDR3 runs to 12 residues. Between the trimmed V and J ends, which lost 6 bases and 10 bases, there was a span of 13 bases. CDR3: CASSQGLWIQYF. As DNA, the CDR3 is TGTGCCAGCAGCCAGGGACTTTGGATTCAGTACTTC.

This rearrangement joins TRBV11-2 to TRBJ2-3; D call uncertain. The CDR3 runs to 12 residues. Germline-derived CDR1 and CDR2 are SGHAT and FQNNGV. The ends were cut back, 3 bases at V and 4 bases at J, with 5 bases in the middle. CDR3 in DNA: TGTGCCAGCAGCTTGGCTGCAGATACGCAGTATTTT. Residues: CASSLAADTQYF. Filled out from reference TRBV11-2 and TRBJ2-3, the complete variable domain reads EAGVAQSPRYKIIEKRQSVAFWCNPISGHATLYWYQQILGQGPKLLIQFQNNGVVDDSQLPKDRFSAERLKGVDSTLKIQPAKLEDSAVYLCASSLAADTQYFGPGTRLTVL.

The chain employs TRBV20-1 and TRBJ2-7, with 9 bases fitting TRBD1. With 4 bases clipped from V and 4 bases from J, the junction kept 5 bases outside the gene matches. This CDR3 has 13 residues. In germline, CDR1 is DFQATT, CDR2 SNEGSKA (reference sequence). The CDR3 here is CSATTGGRYEQYF. CDR3 in DNA: TGCAGTGCTACCACAGGGGGCAGGTACGAGCAGTACTTC.